A single sample gave rise to the 24 T cell receptor beta chains below, sequenced in a study of blood T cell repertoires in COVID-19. Method: immunoSEQ multiplex PCR; TCRdb's copy keeps in-frame clones and lacks some. The sample has 75,000 to 100,000 clones, around 90% seen once. Sequenced sample: peripheral blood. All receptors derive from a man in his 70s with acute or convalescent COVID-19.

Only one count was recorded for this clone. The chain combines TRBV21-1 with TRBJ2-1; whether TRBD2, the table's D call, matches the DNA was not checked. TRBV21-1 corresponds to a pseudogene. The CDR3 sequence is 16 residues long. The CDR3 DNA sequence: TGTGCCAGCACCAAAACTAGCGGGGTCTCCTACAATGAGCAGTTCTTC. Its translation is CASTKTSGVSYNEQFF.

The rearrangement joins TRBV18 to TRBJ2-2, with TRBD1 as a possible D gene (5 bases). Trimming removed 3 bases from V and 6 bases from J, with 11 bases in between. Per the germline V gene, CDR1 is KGHSH and CDR2 is LQKENI. The CDR3 contains 14 residues. The CDR3 loop is CASSPSGSAGELFF. Written as DNA, the CDR3 is TGTGCCAGCTCACCTTCAGGGTCGGCCGGGGAGCTGTTTTTT.

The genes are TRBV19 and TRBJ1-6, with D tentatively TRBD1 (6 bases). This CDR3 contains 14 residues. Germline CDR1 and CDR2: LNHDA and SQIVND (reference sequence). With 7 bases removed from V and 6 bases from J, the gap between germline ends came to 13 bases. The CDR3 protein is CASKIGQLNSPLHF. DNA of the CDR3: TGTGCCAGTAAGATTGGACAGCTTAATTCACCCCTCCACTTT.

V gene TRBV5-1 combines with J gene TRBJ2-3, with D perhaps TRBD1 (5 bases). Trimming removed 4 bases at V and 3 bases at J, with 12 bases between. The CDR3 contains 14 residues. CDR1 is SGHRS and CDR2 is YFSETQ in the germline V gene. The CDR3, as DNA: TGCGCCAGCAGCCAGGTTGCAGGGACAGATACGCAGTATTTT. It translates to CASSQVAGTDTQYF.

V and J are TRBV19 and TRBJ1-5, with D possibly TRBD1 on 5 matching bases. The CDR3 has 15 amino acids. Looked up from germline, CDR1 is LNHDA and CDR2 is SQIVND (reference sequence). V lost 8 bases and J 0 bases, leaving 14 bases between the germline ends. The CDR3 coding sequence is TGTGCCAGTCAGACGGGGGTTCATAGCAATCAGCCCCAGCATTTT. Translating it yields CASQTGVHSNQPQHF.

This clone was found once. V is TRBV3-1 (or the pseudogene TRBV3-2) and J is TRBJ1-3, with 7 bases aligning to TRBD1. In germline, CDR1 is LGHDT, CDR2 YNNKEL (reference sequence). V lost 1 base, J lost 5 bases, and 8 bases stayed unmatched. The CDR3 extends over 16 amino acids. CDR3 in DNA: TGTGCCAGCAGCCAAGGAGGACAGGTGTATAGAAACACCATATATTTT. It specifies CASSQGGQVYRNTIYF.

The chain is built from TRBV5-1 and TRBJ2-4; 8 bases are shared with TRBD2. Germline V CDR1 and CDR2: SGHRS, YFSETQ. With V trimmed by 4 bases and J by 9 bases, 9 bases remained unmatched. This CDR3 region has 14 residues. The CDR3 reads CASSMTSDFAIQYF. CDR3 DNA: TGCGCCAGCAGCATGACTAGCGACTTTGCCATTCAGTACTTC.

The V call is TRBV28, the J call TRBJ2-5; TRBD2 matches 15 bases. Trimming removed 0 bases from V and 1 base from J; junction bases left unmatched: 0. The CDR3 runs to 17 residues. Germline lookup yields CDR1 MDHEN and CDR2 SYDVKM. CDR3 nucleotide sequence: TGTGCCAGCAGTTTATGGGGACTAGCGGGGGGCCAAGAGACCCAGTACTTC. This codes for CASSLWGLAGGQETQYF.

This clone was observed a handful of times. The chain links TRBV7-8 to TRBJ1-1; D gene uncertain. CDR1 and CDR2 (germline): SGHVS, FQNEAQ. The germline V and J ends were trimmed by 0 bases and 4 bases, with 9 bases remaining between them. The CDR3 has 14 residues. The DNA of the CDR3 is TGTGCCAGCAGCTTAGCGGGAAGCGGCACTGAAGCTTTCTTT. This sequence encodes CASSLAGSGTEAFF.

V and J are TRBV6-5 and TRBJ2-7; TRBD2 matches 7 bases. Germline CDR1 and CDR2: MNHEY and SVGAGI. J lost 2 bases, V lost 7 bases, and 8 bases had no gene match. The CDR3 extends over 14 amino acids. CDR3 loop: CASNEGSGPYEQYF. CDR3 nucleotide sequence: TGTGCCAGCAACGAGGGTAGCGGGCCCTACGAGCAGTACTTC.

The rearrangement uses TRBV4-3 and TRBJ2-2; tentatively, D is TRBD1 (6 bases). V gave up 0 bases and J gave up 1 base, with 9 bases separating them. The length of the CDR3 is 16 residues. Germline values: CDR1 LGHNA, CDR2 YSLEER. CDR3 in DNA: TGCGCCAGCAGCCAAGAGGGGACACTGAACACCGGGGAGCTGTTTTTT. It codes for CASSQEGTLNTGELFF.

This clone showed up just a few times. This chain links TRBV11-3 with TRBJ1-2; D gene uncertain. Trimming removed 2 bases from V and 0 bases from J, with 4 bases in between. The CDR3 loop spans 13 amino acids. CDR1 and CDR2 (germline): SGHNT, YENEEA. CDR3: CASSLPANYGYTF. The CDR3 DNA follows: TGTGCCAGCAGCTTACCAGCTAACTATGGCTACACCTTC. Looking up the rest from reference TRBV11-3 and TRBJ1-2 gives the full variable domain: EAGVVQSPRYKIIEKKQPVAFWCNPISGHNTLYWYLQNLGQGPELLIRYENEEAVDDSQLPKDRFSAERLKGVDSTLKIQPAELGDSAVYLCASSLPANYGYTFGSGTRLTVV.

The J gene is TRBJ1-5, the V gene TRBV4-1, with TRBD1 as a possible D gene (6 bases). This CDR3 has 15 residues. The V gene lost 4 bases and the J gene lost 0 bases, with 10 bases spanning the gap. Germline V gives CDR1 MGHRA, CDR2 YSYEKL. CDR3 coding DNA: TGCGCCAGCAGCCCGACAGGTTATAGCAATCAGCCCCAGCATTTT. It yields the protein CASSPTGYSNQPQHF.

The chain combines TRBV5-6 with TRBJ2-7, with D perhaps matching TRBD2 (7 bases). Trimming cost V 7 bases and J 4 bases, with 9 bases left between them. The CDR3 sequence is 11 residues long. Germline-derived CDR1 and CDR2 are SGHDT and YYEEEE. The CDR3 protein is CASEGGYEQYF. The CDR3 DNA sequence: TGTGCCAGCGAGGGGGGGTACGAGCAGTACTTC.

The V call is TRBV2, the J call TRBJ2-1; 10 nucleotides match TRBD2. Germline values: CDR1 SNHLY, CDR2 FYNNEI. V gave up 2 bases and J gave up 3 bases; unmatched junction bases: 1. The CDR3 totals 15 residues. The CDR3 sequence: CASSEIAGGYNEQFF. DNA for the CDR3: TGTGCCAGCAGTGAAATAGCGGGGGGCTACAATGAGCAGTTCTTC.

V gene TRBV10-3 combines with J gene TRBJ1-3; D gene unclear. This CDR3 has 14 residues. Germline values: CDR1 ENHRY, CDR2 SYGVKD. V lost 0 bases, J lost 1 base, and 4 bases lay in between. The CDR3 nucleotides read TGTGCCATCAGTGAGTCCACATCTGGAAACACCATATATTTT. Its translation is CAISESTSGNTIYF.

A single count supports this clone. This sequence joins TRBV4-1 and TRBJ2-4; D not certain. The CDR3 loop spans 16 amino acids. V lost 0 bases, J lost 0 bases, and 9 bases lay in between. Looked up from germline, CDR1 is MGHRA and CDR2 is YSYEKL. CDR3 amino acids: CASSQENNLAKNIQYF. Written as DNA, the CDR3 is TGCGCCAGCAGCCAAGAAAACAATCTAGCCAAAAACATTCAGTACTTC.

The chain links TRBV7-8 to TRBJ1-5; D might be TRBD1 (5 bases). CDR3 length: 14 residues. CDR1 is SGHVS and CDR2 is FQNEAQ in the germline V gene. V lost 0 bases to trimming and J lost 4 bases, with 7 bases between them. Here the CDR3 DNA reads TGTGCCAGCAGCTTAGCAGACAGAAATCAGCCCCAGCATTTT. This codes for CASSLADRNQPQHF. Complete variable domain (other parts from reference TRBV7-8 and TRBJ1-5): GAGVSQSPRYKVAKRGQDVALRCDPISGHVSLFWYQQALGQGPEFLTYFQNEAQLDKSGLPSDRFFAERPEGSVSTLKIQRTQQEDSAVYLCASSLADRNQPQHFGDGTRLSIL.

This clone was observed a few times. The chain recombines TRBV7-2 with TRBJ1-6; D unresolved. CDR1 SGHTA and CDR2 FQGNSA come from the germline V gene. Trimming took off 5 bases at V and 5 bases at J, with 10 bases between the two ends. CDR3 size: 14 residues. The CDR3 sequence is CASSLTANNSPLHF. CDR3 DNA: TGTGCCAGCAGCCTAACAGCTAATAATTCACCCCTCCACTTT.

The chain has TRBV21-1 and TRBJ1-3; the table's D call TRBD1 went unverified against the DNA. TRBV21-1 is a known pseudogene. CDR3 length equals 20 residues. CDR3 in DNA: TGTGCCAGCAGCCTACGTGGTTCAACAGGGGTTTTTCTTTCTGGAAACACCATATATTTT. Translating gives CASSLRGSTGVFLSGNTIYF.

The V gene is TRBV7-8, the J gene TRBJ1-2; tentatively, D is TRBD1 (5 bases). V lost 1 base and J 3 bases, leaving 15 bases between the germline ends. CDR3 size: 16 residues. Germline V gene sequence: CDR1 SGHVS, CDR2 FQNEAQ. The DNA of the CDR3 is TGTGCCAGCAGCTTAGGGCGGCAGGGTGACTACTATGGCTACACCTTC. This sequence encodes CASSLGRQGDYYGYTF. The variable domain in full, completed from reference TRBV7-8 and TRBJ1-2, reads GAGVSQSPRYKVAKRGQDVALRCDPISGHVSLFWYQQALGQGPEFLTYFQNEAQLDKSGLPSDRFFAERPEGSVSTLKIQRTQQEDSAVYLCASSLGRQGDYYGYTFGSGTRLTVV.

This clone appeared a single time. The chain recombines TRBV11-3 with TRBJ2-7; TRBD1 matches 11 bases. Germline V gene data show CDR1 as SGHNT and CDR2 as YENEEA. The V gene end was trimmed by 5 bases and the J gene end by 3 bases; junction bases not matched to a gene: 6. This CDR3 has 15 amino acids. The chain's CDR3 is CASSPGQGDNYEQYF. The CDR3 DNA is TGTGCCAGCAGCCCGGGACAGGGGGATAACTACGAGCAGTACTTC.

The rearrangement joins TRBV5-8 to TRBJ1-2; TRBD1 matches 7 bases. The CDR3 is made up of 15 amino acids. Germline values: CDR1 SGHTS, CDR2 YDEGEE. The ends lost 10 bases at V and 3 bases at J; junction bases unmatched: 15. CDR3 sequence reads: CAGSNWDSVYYGYTF. The CDR3 nucleotides read TGTGCCGGGAGTAATTGGGACAGTGTGTACTATGGCTACACCTTC. Supplemented by reference TRBV5-8 and TRBJ1-2, the full variable domain reads EAGVTQSPTHLIKTRGQQATLRCSPISGHTSVYWYQQALGLGLQFLLWYDEGEERNRGNFPPRFSGRQFPNYSSELNVNALELEDSALYLCAGSNWDSVYYGYTFGSGTRLTVV.

The chain carries TRBV19 and TRBJ1-5; possible D gene TRBD1, 6 bases. Germline V gene data show CDR1 as LNHDA and CDR2 as SQIVND (reference sequence). This CDR3 is built from 16 residues. The germline V and J ends were trimmed by 7 bases and 2 bases, with 18 bases remaining between them. CDR3 coding DNA: TGTGCCAGTACTGATGCGGGGGCCTTTGGCAATCAGCCCCAGCATTTT. This sequence encodes CASTDAGAFGNQPQHF.